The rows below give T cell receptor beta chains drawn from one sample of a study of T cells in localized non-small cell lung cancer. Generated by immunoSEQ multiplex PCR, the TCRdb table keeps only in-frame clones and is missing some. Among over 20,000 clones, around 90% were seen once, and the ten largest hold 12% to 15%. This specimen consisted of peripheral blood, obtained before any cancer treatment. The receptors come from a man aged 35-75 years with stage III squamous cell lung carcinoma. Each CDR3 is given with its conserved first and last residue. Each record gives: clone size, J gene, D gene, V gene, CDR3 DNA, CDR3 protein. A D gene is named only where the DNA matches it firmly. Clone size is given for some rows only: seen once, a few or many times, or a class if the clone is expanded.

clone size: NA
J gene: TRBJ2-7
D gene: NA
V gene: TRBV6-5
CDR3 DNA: TGTGCCAGCAGTTACTCGAAACAGACCTACGAGCAGTACTTC
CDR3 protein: CASSYSKQTYEQYF

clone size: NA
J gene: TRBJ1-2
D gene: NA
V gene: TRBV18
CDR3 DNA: TGTGCCAGCTCACCAGGAGAAGACTATGGCTACACCTTC
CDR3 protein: CASSPGEDYGYTF

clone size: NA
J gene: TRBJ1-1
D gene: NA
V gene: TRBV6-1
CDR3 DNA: TGTGCCAGCAGGAGCTTCACTGAAGCTTTCTTT
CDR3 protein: CASRSFTEAFF

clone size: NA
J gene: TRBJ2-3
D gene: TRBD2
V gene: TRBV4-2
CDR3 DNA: TGTGCCAGCAGCCCTTCGAGCGGGAGCTATACAGATACGCAGTATTTT
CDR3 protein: CASSPSSGSYTDTQYF

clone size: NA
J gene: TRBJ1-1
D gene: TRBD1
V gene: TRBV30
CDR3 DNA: TGTGCCTGGGCGACAGGGCAGAGGGCTTTCTTT
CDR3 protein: CAWATGQRAFF

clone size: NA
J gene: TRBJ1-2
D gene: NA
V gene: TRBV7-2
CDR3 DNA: TGTGCCAGCAGCTCGGTTACTTATGGCTACACCTTC
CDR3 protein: CASSSVTYGYTF

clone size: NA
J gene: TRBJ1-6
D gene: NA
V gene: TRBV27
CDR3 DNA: TGTGCCAGCAGTTTAGACGGGGGCCGTAATTCACCCCTCCACTTT
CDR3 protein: CASSLDGGRNSPLHF

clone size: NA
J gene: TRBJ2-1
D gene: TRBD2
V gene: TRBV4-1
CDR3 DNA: TGCGCCAGCAGCCAGCTAGCGGGGGGTTACAATGAGCAGTTCTTC
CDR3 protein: CASSQLAGGYNEQFF

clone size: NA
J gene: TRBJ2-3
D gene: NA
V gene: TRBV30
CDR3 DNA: TGTGCCTGGAACGAGGCCCAATACACAGATACGCAGTATTTT
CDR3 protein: CAWNEAQYTDTQYF

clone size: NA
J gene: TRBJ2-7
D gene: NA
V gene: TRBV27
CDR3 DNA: TGTGCCAGCAGTTCCCCCCTATATCGGGGGTCCTACGAGCAGTACTTC
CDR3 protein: CASSSPLYRGSYEQYF

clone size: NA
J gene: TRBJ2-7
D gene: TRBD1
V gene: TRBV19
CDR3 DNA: TGTGCCAGTAGCATAAACGGACAGGAATTCTCCTACGAGCAGTACTTC
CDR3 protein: CASSINGQEFSYEQYF

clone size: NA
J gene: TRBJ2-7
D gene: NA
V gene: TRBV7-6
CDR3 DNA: TGTGCCAGCAGCTTATTAGGGGGCTCCTACGAGCAGTACTTC
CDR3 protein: CASSLLGGSYEQYF

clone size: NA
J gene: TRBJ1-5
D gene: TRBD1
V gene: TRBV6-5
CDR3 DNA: TGTGCCAGCAGCCGACAGGGTAGCAATCAGCCCCAGCATTTT
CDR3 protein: CASSRQGSNQPQHF

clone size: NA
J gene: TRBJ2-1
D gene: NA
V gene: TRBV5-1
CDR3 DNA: TGCGCCAGCAGCGGGACGCCAACAAAGGAAAAGCTCTACAATGAGCAGTTCTTC
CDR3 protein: CASSGTPTKEKLYNEQFF

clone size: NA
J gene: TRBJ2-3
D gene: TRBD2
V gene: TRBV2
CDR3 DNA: TGTGCCAGCAGTCCACTAGCGGGAGGGCCAGATACGCAGTATTTT
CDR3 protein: CASSPLAGGPDTQYF

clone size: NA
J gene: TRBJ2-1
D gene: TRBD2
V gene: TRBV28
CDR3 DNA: TGTGCCAGCAGTGGGGTGAGCGGGGCCTACAATGAGCAGTTCTTC
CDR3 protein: CASSGVSGAYNEQFF

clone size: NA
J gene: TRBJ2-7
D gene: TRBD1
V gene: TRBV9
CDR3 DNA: TGTGCCAGCAGCGTTGGACAGGGGAGGGACGAGCAGTACTTC
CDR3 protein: CASSVGQGRDEQYF

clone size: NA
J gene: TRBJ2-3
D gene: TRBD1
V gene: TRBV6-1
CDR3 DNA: TGTGCCAGCAGTGTCGGGACAGGAGTTTCAGATACGCAGTATTTT
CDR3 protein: CASSVGTGVSDTQYF

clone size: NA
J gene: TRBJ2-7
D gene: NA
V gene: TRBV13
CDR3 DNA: TGTGCCAGCAGTGTTAGGGGGATTAAGGGAGAGCAGTACTTC
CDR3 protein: CASSVRGIKGEQYF

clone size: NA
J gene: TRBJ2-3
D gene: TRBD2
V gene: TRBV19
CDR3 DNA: TGTGCCAGTAGTATAGCGGGGGGTGGCACAGATACGCAGTATTTT
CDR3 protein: CASSIAGGGTDTQYF

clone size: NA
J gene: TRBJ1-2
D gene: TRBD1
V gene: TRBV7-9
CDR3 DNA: TGTGCCAGCAGCAGTAGTCCCAGTAGGGACAGGCACAATGGCTACACCTTC
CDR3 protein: CASSSSPSRDRHNGYTF

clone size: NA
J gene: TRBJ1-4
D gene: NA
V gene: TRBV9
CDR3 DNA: TGTGCCAGCACTGGTGCAGCAACTAATGAAAAACTGTTTTTT
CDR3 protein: CASTGAATNEKLFF

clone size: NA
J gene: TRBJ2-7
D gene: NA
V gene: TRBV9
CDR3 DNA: TGTGCCAGCAGCGCCCGACAGTTAGCCTACGAGCAGTACTTC
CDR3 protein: CASSARQLAYEQYF

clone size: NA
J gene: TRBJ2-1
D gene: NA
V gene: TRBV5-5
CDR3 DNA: TGTGCCAGCAGCCAGACCCCCCTCTCCTACAATGAGCAGTTCTTC
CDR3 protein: CASSQTPLSYNEQFF

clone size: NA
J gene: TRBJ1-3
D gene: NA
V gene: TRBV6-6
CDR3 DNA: TGTGCCAGCAGCCCCGATGGAGCTGGAAACACCATATATTTT
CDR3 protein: CASSPDGAGNTIYF

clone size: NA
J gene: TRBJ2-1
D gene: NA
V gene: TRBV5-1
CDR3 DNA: TGCGCCAGCAGCTTGGAGTCTCCAGGGGAGCAGTTCTTC
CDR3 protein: CASSLESPGEQFF

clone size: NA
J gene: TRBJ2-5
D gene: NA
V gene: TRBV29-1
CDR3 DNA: TGCAGCGCTGGGACTCGCCAAGAGACCCAGTACTTC
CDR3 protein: CSAGTRQETQYF

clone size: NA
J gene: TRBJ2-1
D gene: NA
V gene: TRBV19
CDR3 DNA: TGTGCCAGTAGTAAGGGTCTATCCTACAATGAGCAGTTCTTC
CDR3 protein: CASSKGLSYNEQFF

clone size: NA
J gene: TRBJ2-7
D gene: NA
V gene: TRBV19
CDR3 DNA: TGTGCCAGTAGCATGCGGGGTCTCTCCTACGAGCAGTACTTC
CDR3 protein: CASSMRGLSYEQYF

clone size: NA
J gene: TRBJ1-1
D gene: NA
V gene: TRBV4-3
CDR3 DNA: TGCGCCAGCAGCCAAGGACAGCTGAACACTGAAGCTTTCTTT
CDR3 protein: CASSQGQLNTEAFF

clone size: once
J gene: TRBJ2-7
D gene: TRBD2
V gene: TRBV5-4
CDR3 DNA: TGTGCCAGCAGCCGTACTAGCGGCTCCTACGAGCAGTACTTC
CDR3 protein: CASSRTSGSYEQYF

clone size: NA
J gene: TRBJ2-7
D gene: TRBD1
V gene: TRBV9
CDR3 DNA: TGTGCCAGCAGCGAAAGAACCGGGACAGGGCCCGACGAGCAGTACTTC
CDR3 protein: CASSERTGTGPDEQYF

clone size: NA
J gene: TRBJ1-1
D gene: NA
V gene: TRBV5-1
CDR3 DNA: TGCGCCAGCACTTTAAGCTTAGGCGGGGCTGAAGCTTTCTTT
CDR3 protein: CASTLSLGGAEAFF

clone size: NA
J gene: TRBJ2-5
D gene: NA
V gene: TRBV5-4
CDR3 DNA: TGTGCCAGCAGCTTACCTGGACTGGCAAACCAAGAGACCCAGTACTTC
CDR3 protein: CASSLPGLANQETQYF

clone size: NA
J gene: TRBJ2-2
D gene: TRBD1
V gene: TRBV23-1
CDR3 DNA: TGCGCCAGCAGTCAATTCCTGGGACAGCCGAACACCGGGGAGCTGTTTTTT
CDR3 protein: CASSQFLGQPNTGELFF

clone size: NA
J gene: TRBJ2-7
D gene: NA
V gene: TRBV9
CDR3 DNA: TGTGCCAGCAGCCCCGGGACCAAGGAGGGCGAGCAGTACTTC
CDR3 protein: CASSPGTKEGEQYF

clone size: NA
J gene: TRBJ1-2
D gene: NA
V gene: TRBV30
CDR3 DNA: TGTGCCTGGAGTCGGAGACAGGCCTATGGCTACACCTTC
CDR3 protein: CAWSRRQAYGYTF

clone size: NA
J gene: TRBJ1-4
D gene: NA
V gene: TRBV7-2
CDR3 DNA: TGTGCCAGCAGCTTAGGGGCAGGAAATGAAAAACTGTTTTTT
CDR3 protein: CASSLGAGNEKLFF

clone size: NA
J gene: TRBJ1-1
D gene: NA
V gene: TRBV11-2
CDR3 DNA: TGTGCCAGCAGCTCCCAGTTGGGGACCGAAGCTTTCTTT
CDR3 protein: CASSSQLGTEAFF

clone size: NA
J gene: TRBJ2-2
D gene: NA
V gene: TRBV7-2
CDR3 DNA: TGTGCCAGCAGCTTAGGGTTCACCGGGGAGCTGTTTTTT
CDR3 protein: CASSLGFTGELFF

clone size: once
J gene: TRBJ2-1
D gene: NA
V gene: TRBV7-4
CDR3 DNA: TGTGCCAGCAGCCGGAAGGAGGCGGAACCGTCCTACAATGAGCAGTTCTTC
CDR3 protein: CASSRKEAEPSYNEQFF

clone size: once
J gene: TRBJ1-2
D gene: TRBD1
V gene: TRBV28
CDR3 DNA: TGTGCCAGCAGTTTAACCTTCCCCAGGGGGGACGGCTACACCTTC
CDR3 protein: CASSLTFPRGDGYTF

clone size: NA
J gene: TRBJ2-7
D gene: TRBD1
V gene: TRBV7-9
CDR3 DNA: TGTGCCAGCAGCGTGGGACAGCTGTCCTACGAGCAGTACTTC
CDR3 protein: CASSVGQLSYEQYF

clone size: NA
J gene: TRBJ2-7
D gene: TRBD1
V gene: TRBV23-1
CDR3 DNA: TGCGCCAGCAGTCAATCCTTGCGACAGGGCTCCCTCTACGAGCAGTACTTC
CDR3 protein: CASSQSLRQGSLYEQYF

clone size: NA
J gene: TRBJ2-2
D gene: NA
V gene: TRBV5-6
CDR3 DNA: TGTGCCAGCAGCTTGATGGGAGGAGGGGGAACCGGGGAGCTGTTTTTT
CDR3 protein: CASSLMGGGGTGELFF

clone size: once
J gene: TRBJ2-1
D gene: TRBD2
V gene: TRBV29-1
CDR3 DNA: TGCAGCGTTACGGGGACTAGCGGCTACAATGAGCAGTTCTTC
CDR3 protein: CSVTGTSGYNEQFF

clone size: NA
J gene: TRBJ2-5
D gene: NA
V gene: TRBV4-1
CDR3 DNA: TGCGCCAGCAGCCAAGACCCTAGAAGGGAGACCCAGTACTTC
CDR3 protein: CASSQDPRRETQYF

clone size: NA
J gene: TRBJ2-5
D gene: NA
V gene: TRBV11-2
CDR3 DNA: TGTGCCAGCAGCTTAGATCACGGGGGTCGGGAGACCCAGTACTTC
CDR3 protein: CASSLDHGGRETQYF

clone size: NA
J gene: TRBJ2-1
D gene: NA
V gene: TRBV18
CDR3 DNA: TGTGCCAGCTCGGGACAAACCACGAGCGGTGAGCAGTTCTTC
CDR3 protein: CASSGQTTSGEQFF

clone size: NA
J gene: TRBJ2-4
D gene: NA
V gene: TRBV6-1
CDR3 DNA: TGTGCCATCAGTGAATGGGGACCCGACCCCAAAAACATTCAGTACTTC
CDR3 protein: CAISEWGPDPKNIQYF

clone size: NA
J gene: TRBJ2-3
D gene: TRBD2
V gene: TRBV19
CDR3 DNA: TGTGCCAGTAGTAGAGCGGGAGGTGATACGCAGTATTTT
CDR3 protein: CASSRAGGDTQYF

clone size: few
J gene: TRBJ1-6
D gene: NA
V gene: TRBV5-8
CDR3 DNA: TGTGCCAGCAGCTCCCTCGGGGCGGGTTTCCCCCTCCACTTT
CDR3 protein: CASSSLGAGFPLHF

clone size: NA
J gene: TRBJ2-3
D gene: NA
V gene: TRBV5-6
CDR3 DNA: TGTGCCAGCAGCTCATTCACAGATACGCAGTATTTT
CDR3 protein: CASSSFTDTQYF

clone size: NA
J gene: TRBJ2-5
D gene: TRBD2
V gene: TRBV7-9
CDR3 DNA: TGTGCCAGCAGCCCCCCTAGCGGAGAGACCCAGTACTTC
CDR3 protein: CASSPPSGETQYF

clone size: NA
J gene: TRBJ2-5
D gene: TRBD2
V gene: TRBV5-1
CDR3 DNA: TGCGCCAGCAGCTTGGGCGGGAGTGGCGAGACCCAGTACTTC
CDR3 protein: CASSLGGSGETQYF

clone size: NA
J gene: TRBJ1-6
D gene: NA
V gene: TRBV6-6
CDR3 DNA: TGTGCCAGCACCCCCGGGGGGGGCGGGAATTCACCCCTCCACTTT
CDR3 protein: CASTPGGGGNSPLHF